One and the same sample provided the 30 T cell receptor beta chains below, sequenced in a study of T cell changes during pregnancy in multiple sclerosis. TCRdb's table, derived via immunoSEQ multiplex PCR, lists solely in-frame clones and lacks some. The sample holds approximately 71,000 clones, 85% to 95% seen once. The sequencing here drew on peripheral blood, taken in the third trimester of pregnancy. All receptors derive from a female donor with multiple sclerosis, enrolled in a pregnancy study.

This chain joins TRBV4-3 and TRBJ2-3; D remains ambiguous. CDR3 size: 15 residues. V dropped 0 bases and J dropped 2 bases, with 9 bases sitting between them. CDR1 is LGHNA, CDR2 YSLEER, per germline. CDR3 nucleotide sequence: TGCGCCAGCAGCCAAGAGTCGGTTATCACAGATACGCAGTATTTT. Translation gives CASSQESVITDTQYF.

The J gene is TRBJ2-7, the V gene TRBV27; TRBD2 matches at 11 bases. Trimming at V came to 11 bases and at J to 5 bases, leaving 14 bases not matched to a gene. The CDR3 totals 15 residues. Germline V CDR1 and CDR2: MNHEY, SMNVEV (reference sequence). CDR3 region: CACRLTSGSRDEQYF. The CDR3 DNA is TGTGCCTGTCGGCTCACTAGCGGGAGTCGTGACGAGCAGTACTTC.

This clone was seen just once. At the DNA level, this CDR3 is encoded by other sequences in the same sample as well. The V call is TRBV4-2, the J call TRBJ2-3, with D possibly TRBD2 on 5 matching bases. The CDR3 spans 16 residues. Trimming stripped 0 bases from V and 2 bases from J, with 12 bases between. The V gene's germline CDR1 is LGHNA and CDR2 YNFKEQ. Written as DNA, the CDR3 is TGTGCCAGCAGCCAAGAATCCAGCGGAAACACAGATACGCAGTATTTT. Its protein product is CASSQESSGNTDTQYF.

The chain links TRBV5-1 to TRBJ2-1; D is unresolved. The germline V gene encodes CDR1 SGHRS and CDR2 YFSETQ. The CDR3 is 15 amino acids. Trimming took off 0 bases at V and 6 bases at J, with 13 bases between the two ends. DNA of the CDR3: TGCGCCAGCAGCTTGGCCGACGGGTCGTCCAATGAGCAGTTCTTC. Amino acid sequence: CASSLADGSSNEQFF. Full variable domain (remainder filled in from reference TRBV5-1 and TRBJ2-1): KAGVTQTPRYLIKTRGQQVTLSCSPISGHRSVSWYQQTPGQGLQFLFEYFSETQRNKGNFPGRFSGRQFSNSRSEMNVSTLELGDSALYLCASSLADGSSNEQFFGPGTRLTVL.

This clone was detected only once. The chain couples TRBV10-2 to TRBJ1-5, with TRBD1 identical over 7 bases. The CDR3 sequence is 15 residues long. Losses at the gene ends were 6 bases for V and 1 base for J; bases not matched to a gene: 6. The germline V gene has CDR1 WSHSY and CDR2 SAAADI. The CDR3 DNA follows: TGCGCCAGCAGCTCGACAGGGACCAGCAATCAGCCCCAGCATTTT. Translation gives CASSSTGTSNQPQHF.

The chain is built from TRBV4-1 and TRBJ1-5; D is uncertain. The V end was cut by 1 base, the J end by 6 bases, with 7 bases between. Germline V gene lookup returns CDR1 MGHRA and CDR2 YSYEKL. The CDR3 has 13 residues. Written as DNA, the CDR3 is TGCGCCAGCAGCCAAGGAGGGAGTCAGCCCCAGCATTTT. Translation: CASSQGGSQPQHF.

The J gene is TRBJ2-1, the V gene TRBV18, with TRBD2 as a possible D gene (6 bases). V lost 2 bases and J 10 bases, leaving 27 bases between the germline ends. CDR3 length equals 18 residues. Germline V gives CDR1 KGHSH, CDR2 LQKENI. The CDR3 loop reads CASSPKSHRSSAFGEQFF. The CDR3 DNA is TGTGCCAGCTCACCAAAATCCCATCGGTCTAGCGCTTTTGGCGAGCAGTTCTTC. The full variable domain, in which reference TRBV18 and TRBJ2-1 provide the parts outside the CDR3, is NAGVMQNPRHLVRRRGQEARLRCSPMKGHSHVYWYRQLPEEGLKFMVYLQKENIIDESGMPKERFSAEFPKEGPSILRIQQVVRGDSAAYFCASSPKSHRSSAFGEQFFGPGTRLTVL.

The V and J genes are TRBV2 and TRBJ1-5, with TRBD1 identical over 8 bases. This CDR3 contains 15 residues. From germline, CDR1 is SNHLY and CDR2 FYNNEI. After removal of 5 bases from V and 7 bases from J, the junction contained 10 bases not matched to a gene. In DNA, the CDR3 is TGTGCCAGCAGTTCCCAGGGGGCAGGGGGACAGCCCCAGCATTTT. Protein product: CASSSQGAGGQPQHF.

The chain carries TRBV6-4 and TRBJ2-7; 11 bases are a match to TRBD1. The CDR3 is 16 amino acids. Trimming cost V 3 bases and J 3 bases; bases outside gene matches: 7. Germline V gives CDR1 MRHNA, CDR2 SNTAGT. CDR3 sequence (DNA): TGTGCCAGCAGTGAAAAAGGTGGGACAGGGGGCTACGAGCAGTACTTC. Translating it yields CASSEKGGTGGYEQYF.

The chain links TRBV5-6 to TRBJ2-5; tentative D call: TRBD2 (6 bases). The V gene lost 6 bases and the J gene lost 5 bases, with 11 bases spanning the gap. Germline V gene lookup returns CDR1 SGHDT and CDR2 YYEEEE. This CDR3 comprises 12 residues. This CDR3 is CASTGGPETQYF. As DNA, the CDR3 is TGTGCCAGCACAGGAGGGCCGGAGACCCAGTACTTC.

This chain connects TRBV7-9 to TRBJ1-1, with 8 bases that match TRBD1. This CDR3 has 17 residues. Germline-derived CDR1 and CDR2 are SEHNR and FQNEAQ (reference sequence). V was pared by 2 bases and J by 0 bases, with 8 bases of the junction left unmatched. As DNA, the CDR3 is TGTGCCAGCAGCTTAATGACAGGGGCCCTCATGAACACTGAAGCTTTCTTT. It codes for CASSLMTGALMNTEAFF.

V is TRBV19 and J is TRBJ2-7, with D perhaps TRBD1 (5 bases). Trimming removed 5 bases from V and 0 bases from J, with 8 bases in between. Germline CDR1 LNHDA, CDR2 SQIVND (reference sequence). The CDR3 loop spans 13 amino acids. The CDR3, as DNA: TGTGCCAGTAGTGGTGACAGCTCCTACGAGCAGTACTTC. Its protein is CASSGDSSYEQYF.

The chain joins TRBV21-1 to TRBJ1-4; TRBD1, the table's D call, lacks a check against the DNA. TRBV21-1 is an annotated pseudogene. The CDR3 contains 14 residues. The CDR3 loop is CASSYRDTYEKLFF. CDR3 DNA: TGTGCCAGCAGCTACCGGGACACTTATGAAAAACTGTTTTTT.

The table lists this clone with a count of one. V is TRBV25-1 and J is TRBJ2-3, with 14 bases that match TRBD2. With 6 bases clipped from V and 7 bases from J, the junction kept 6 bases outside the gene matches. There are 15 residues in the CDR3. Germline CDR1 is MGHDK and CDR2 is SYGVNS. CDR3 DNA: TGTGCCAGCAGGACTAGCGGGAGGGCCGTTAATACGCAGTATTTT. Amino acid sequence: CASRTSGRAVNTQYF.

The chain is built from TRBV7-2 and TRBJ2-7, with 7 bases fitting TRBD1. Germline V lookup: CDR1 SGHTA, CDR2 FQGNSA. CDR3 length: 14 amino acids. With V trimmed by 4 bases and J by 6 bases, 9 bases remained unmatched. CDR3 region: CASSSQQGIGEQYF. The CDR3 nucleotides read TGTGCCAGCAGCTCCCAACAGGGGATCGGCGAGCAGTACTTC.

The rearrangement uses TRBV28 and TRBJ2-1, with D tentatively TRBD1 (6 bases). The V end lost 7 bases, the J end lost 2 bases, and 18 bases lay between the germline ends. The CDR3 extends over 16 amino acids. The germline V gene encodes CDR1 MDHEN and CDR2 SYDVKM. The CDR3: CASIPQTGLAYNEQFF. The CDR3 nucleotides are TGTGCCAGCATTCCCCAGACAGGTCTAGCCTACAATGAGCAGTTCTTC.

The rearrangement joins TRBV25-1 to TRBJ2-2; D might be TRBD1 (5 bases). CDR3 length: 17 residues. V lost 1 base and J 0 bases, leaving 12 bases between the germline ends. Germline values: CDR1 MGHDK, CDR2 SYGVNS. The CDR3 loop reads CASSEFGYRTNTGELFF. In DNA form, the CDR3 reads TGTGCCAGCAGTGAATTTGGTTACAGGACGAACACCGGGGAGCTGTTTTTT.

The genes are TRBV10-1 and TRBJ1-3; possibly TRBD1 for D (5 bases). The V end lost 5 bases, the J end lost 1 base, and 12 bases lay between the germline ends. The germline V gene has CDR1 WNHNN and CDR2 SYGVQD (reference sequence). This CDR3 contains 15 residues. CDR3 amino acids: CASSSYQGSGNTIYF. Written as DNA, the CDR3 is TGCGCCAGCAGTTCATACCAGGGATCTGGAAACACCATATATTTT.

This clone has a single count. The chain carries TRBV10-3 and TRBJ1-5; D gene unclear. Germline V gene data show CDR1 as ENHRY and CDR2 as SYGVKD. The V end lost 5 bases, the J end lost 0 bases, and 8 bases lay between the germline ends. This CDR3 is built from 14 residues. The DNA of the CDR3 is TGTGCCATCAGTCAAACAGATAGCAATCAGCCCCAGCATTTT. Translating gives CAISQTDSNQPQHF.

This clone was found once. The genes are TRBV6-5 and TRBJ2-1, with D possibly being TRBD1 (5 bases). Germline V CDR1 and CDR2: MNHEY, SVGAGI. Trimming stripped 2 bases from V and 4 bases from J, with 9 bases between. The CDR3 length is 14 residues. CDR3 protein: CASSYRPGYNEQFF. CDR3 in DNA: TGTGCCAGCAGTTACCGTCCAGGGTACAATGAGCAGTTCTTC.

This clone was counted once. This chain uses TRBV27 with TRBJ2-5; weak D call: TRBD2 (5 bases). Judging by the DNA end, TRBJ2-7 fits better; the J call may be wrong. Germline V CDR1 and CDR2: MNHEY, SMNVEV (reference sequence). This CDR3 has 15 residues. CDR3 coding DNA: TGTGCCAGCAGCCCCGTACTAGGCAACACCTACGAGCAGTACTTC. This gives the protein CASSPVLGNTYEQYF.

The genes are TRBV10-2 and TRBJ2-2, with 8 bases aligning to TRBD1. Per the germline V gene, CDR1 is WSHSY and CDR2 is SAAADI. V lost 4 bases and J lost 3; bases outside the gene matches: 4. The CDR3 extends over 15 amino acids. CDR3 residues: CASSGRDRHTGELFF. CDR3 nucleotides: TGCGCCAGCAGTGGCCGGGACAGGCACACCGGGGAGCTGTTTTTT.

The chain recombines TRBV28 with TRBJ1-1; 7 bases fit TRBD1. Germline values: CDR1 MDHEN, CDR2 SYDVKM. V shed 8 bases, J shed 1 base, and the junction held 4 bases outside the gene matches. The CDR3 has 13 residues. The CDR3 protein is CASLGQANTEAFF. CDR3 nucleotides: TGTGCCAGCCTAGGACAGGCGAACACTGAAGCTTTCTTT.

The chain combines TRBV4-2 with TRBJ2-5; TRBD2 matches at 11 bases. After removal of 4 bases from V and 6 bases from J, the junction contained 10 bases not matched to a gene. From germline, CDR1 is LGHNA and CDR2 YNFKEQ. The CDR3 loop spans 16 amino acids. This chain's CDR3 is CASSPGLAGGLKTQYF. The CDR3, as DNA: TGTGCCAGCAGCCCCGGACTAGCGGGTGGCCTCAAGACCCAGTACTTC.

The chain combines TRBV21-1 with TRBJ2-1; TRBD2 is the table's D call, not checked against the DNA. TRBV21-1 is flagged as a pseudogene. The CDR3 loop spans 15 amino acids. The CDR3 region is CASSKGCLAGNEQFF. The CDR3 DNA follows: TGTGCCAGCAGCAAAGGGTGCCTAGCGGGGAATGAGCAGTTCTTC.

The chain uses TRBV5-1 and TRBJ2-1, with D possibly being TRBD2 (6 bases). Trimming cost V 5 bases and J 2 bases, with 14 bases left between them. The CDR3 is 15 amino acids. Germline-derived CDR1 and CDR2 are SGHRS and YFSETQ. CDR3 in DNA: TGCGCCAGCAGGCAGCGGACTAACCCCTACAATGAGCAGTTCTTC. This sequence encodes CASRQRTNPYNEQFF. The full variable domain, its missing parts supplied by reference TRBV5-1 and TRBJ2-1, is KAGVTQTPRYLIKTRGQQVTLSCSPISGHRSVSWYQQTPGQGLQFLFEYFSETQRNKGNFPGRFSGRQFSNSRSEMNVSTLELGDSALYLCASRQRTNPYNEQFFGPGTRLTVL.

This chain connects TRBV19 to TRBJ2-1; TRBD2 agrees at 7 bases. V lost 6 bases, J lost 2 bases, and 7 bases stayed unmatched. CDR1 and CDR2 from the germline V gene are LNHDA and SQIVND (reference sequence). The CDR3 spans 15 residues. CDR3 protein: CASRKTSVAYNEQFF. In DNA, the CDR3 is TGTGCCAGTAGAAAAACTAGCGTGGCCTACAATGAGCAGTTCTTC.

This clone was seen once. V usage is TRBV7-6 and J usage is TRBJ2-5; maybe TRBD1 (6 bases). Germline CDR1 is SGHVS and CDR2 is FNYEAQ. CDR3 length equals 14 residues. V shed 4 bases and J shed 2 bases, with 11 bases lying between them. This chain's CDR3 is CASSSQGLQETQYF. CDR3 bases: TGTGCCAGCAGCTCCCAGGGGTTGCAAGAGACCCAGTACTTC.

The genes are TRBV10-2 and TRBJ2-1, with 7 bases aligning to TRBD2. This CDR3 contains 16 residues. The germline gives CDR1 WSHSY, CDR2 SAAADI. With 5 bases clipped from V and 4 bases from J, the junction kept 11 bases outside the gene matches. This CDR3 reads CASSPGTTVGYNEQFF. Written as DNA, the CDR3 is TGCGCCAGCAGTCCCGGGACTACAGTCGGGTACAATGAGCAGTTCTTC.

This clone was seen once. The chain carries TRBV11-1 and TRBJ2-1; the match to TRBD1 covers 7 bases. Germline CDR1 and CDR2: SGHAT and FQDESV (reference sequence). Losses at the gene ends were 5 bases for V and 3 bases for J; bases not matched to a gene: 7. This CDR3 has 15 amino acids. The CDR3 sequence: CASSKTGVNYNEQFF. As DNA, the CDR3 is TGTGCCAGCAGCAAAACAGGGGTTAACTACAATGAGCAGTTCTTC.